The entry below gives a single T cell receptor beta chain sequence along with its context. This sample was taken from a study of blood T cell repertoires in COVID-19. Study as a whole: PBMCs, B-cell-depleted T cells, or T cells were the source of the cDNA or gDNA that made up the material.

Per the authors' pipeline: Amplification with reference gene primers provided the estimates of nucleated cell counts. Method: immunoSEQ multiplex PCR; TCRdb's copy keeps in-frame clones and lacks some. The V and J calls and the clone size are those of that table, but D and trimming were determined from the DNA. The repertoire includes approximately 160,000 clones, roughly 72% of them detected once, and roughly 3.6% sits in the top ten. From germline, CDR1 is SGHRS and CDR2 YFSETQ. V was pared by 4 bases and J by 4 bases, with 14 bases between. The CDR3 length is 15 residues. The source material was peripheral blood. The sequence came from a woman of 80 years or more with acute or convalescent COVID-19. The chain joins TRBV5-1 to TRBJ2-2; D unresolved. The CDR3 DNA reads as TGCGCCAGCAGCCGAGATAACAGTTTCACCGGGGAGCTGTTTTTT. Translation gives CASSRDNSFTGELFF.